The 20 T cell receptor beta chains in this list originate from one sample, sequenced in a study of blood T cells in healthy people across ages. Next came a second PCR, run for about 6 to 12 cycles, which used a sample-barcoded 5' primer along with a J-beta primer mix. TCRdb passed the 5' RACE reads through MiXCR, listing each CDR3 protein once. The sample lists about 840,000 distinct CDR3 sequences, about 28% occurring once. The sample was also linked to a second study, of T cells of mothers and their children.

The source material was blood. The receptor set was obtained from a woman aged 40 to 49 in good health.

V and J are TRBV6-1 and TRBJ2-1, with 7 bases aligning to TRBD1. This CDR3 has 14 amino acids. Per the germline V gene, CDR1 is MNHNS and CDR2 is SASEGT. V shed 7 bases, J shed 13 bases, and the junction held 16 bases outside the gene matches. The chain's CDR3 is CASTRDSSKETQFF. For the CDR3, the DNA is TGTGCCAGCACAAGGGACAGTTCTAAAGAGACCCAGTTCTTC.

This clonotype has just a few counts. V gene TRBV15 combines with J gene TRBJ1-2; TRBD1 matches at 7 bases. J lost 8 bases, V lost 0 bases, and 3 bases had no gene match. The CDR3 sequence is 13 residues long. The germline gives CDR1 LNHNV, CDR2 YYDKDF (reference sequence). The CDR3 nucleotides are TGTGCCACCAGCAGAGATCACAGGGGAGGCTACACCTTC. Translated, it gives CATSRDHRGGYTF.

The chain couples TRBV20-1 to TRBJ1-1, with a weak D call TRBD1 (6 bases). The CDR3 covers 13 residues. CDR1 DFQATT and CDR2 SNEGSKA come from the germline V gene (reference sequence). Trimming left V 4 bases short and J 0 bases short, with 9 bases between. CDR3 sequence reads: CSAIGQLNTEAFF. In DNA form, the CDR3 reads TGCAGTGCTATCGGACAGTTGAACACTGAAGCTTTCTTT.

The V and J genes are TRBV28 and TRBJ2-2; 7 bases map to TRBD1. CDR1 and CDR2 from the germline V gene are MDHEN and SYDVKM. There are 15 residues in the CDR3. The V and J ends lost 2 bases and 7 bases, in that order; junction bases with no gene match: 7. DNA of the CDR3: TGTGCCAGCAGTTTAGGGGACAGTTTTCTCGGGGAGCTGTTTTTT. Translated: CASSLGDSFLGELFF. The variable domain in full, with the rest retrieved from reference TRBV28 and TRBJ2-2, is DVKVTQSSRYLVKRTGEKVFLECVQDMDHENMFWYRQDPGLGLRLIYFSYDVKMKEKGDIPEGYSVSREKKERFSLILESASTNQTSMYLCASSLGDSFLGELFFGEGSRLTVL.

This chain uses TRBV6-1 with TRBJ2-3, with D possibly being TRBD2 (5 bases). The V gene lost 3 bases and the J gene lost 4 bases, with 23 bases spanning the gap. The germline gives CDR1 MNHNS, CDR2 SASEGT. CDR3 length equals 18 residues. CDR3 DNA sequence: TGTGCCAGCAGTGAGAGTCGTTTTTCGGGATATAGCCCAGATACGCAGTATTTT. Protein sequence: CASSESRFSGYSPDTQYF.

Only a few counts were recorded for this clonotype. The chain recombines TRBV12-3 or TRBV12-4 with TRBJ1-5; 7 bases agree with TRBD1. CDR3 length equals 14 residues. Trimming took 3 bases from V and 9 from J; bases not matched to a gene: 8. The DNA for the CDR3 is TGTGCCAGCAGTTTTGCGGCAGGGGGGCTGCCCCAGCATTTT. It is translated as CASSFAAGGLPQHF.

Notes on this clonotype: No DNA is shown, since the ends of the CDR3 on it are uncertain; the CDR3 is the one TCRdb lists. CDR3 region: CASSTSGQASYEQYF. The V and J genes are TRBV27 and TRBJ2-7; the table assigns TRBD1, which was not confirmed against the DNA. Germline loops: CDR1 MNHEY, CDR2 SMNVEV (reference sequence). The CDR3 is made up of 15 amino acids, end residues included.

The table lists this clonotype with many counts. This chain joins TRBV20-1 and TRBJ2-1; TRBD1 matches at 10 bases. The length of the CDR3 is 16 residues. Germline V gene sequence: CDR1 DFQATT, CDR2 SNEGSKA (reference sequence). The J segment lost 6 bases and the V segment lost 3 bases, leaving 11 bases of the junction unmatched. The CDR3: CSARDSRDRGPNEQFF. The CDR3 nucleotides read TGCAGTGCTAGGGACTCCCGGGACAGGGGCCCCAATGAGCAGTTCTTC.

V is TRBV4-3 and J is TRBJ1-1; D remains unclear. Germline V gene lookup returns CDR1 LGHNA and CDR2 YSLEER. Between the trimmed V and J ends, which lost 0 bases and 3 bases, there was a span of 8 bases. This CDR3 comprises 14 residues. The DNA for the CDR3 is TGCGCCAGCAGCCAAGAATATATAGACACTGAAGCTTTCTTT. This gives the protein CASSQEYIDTEAFF.

This chain uses TRBV7-3 with TRBJ2-1, with no clear D. V lost 2 bases and J lost 8, with 16 bases in between. This CDR3 has 15 amino acids. Germline CDR1 and CDR2: SGHTA and FQGTGA. CDR3: CASSLGVGIGDEQFF. The CDR3 DNA sequence: TGTGCCAGCAGCTTAGGGGTAGGGATCGGCGATGAGCAGTTCTTC.

V usage is TRBV12-3 or TRBV12-4 and J usage is TRBJ1-2; TRBD1 is a possible D gene (6 bases). Trimming took off 1 base at V and 6 bases at J, with 18 bases between the two ends. CDR3 length: 16 amino acids. This chain's CDR3 is CASSLEPTGGNHGYTF. The CDR3 DNA reads as TGTGCCAGCAGTTTAGAGCCTACGGGGGGCAACCATGGCTACACCTTC.

This clonotype was seen ten or more times. The chain combines TRBV5-6 with TRBJ2-7; weak D call: TRBD1 (6 bases). The CDR3 is 14 residues long. The germline V and J ends were trimmed by 4 bases and 5 bases, with 16 bases remaining between them. The V gene's germline CDR1 is SGHDT and CDR2 YYEEEE. The CDR3 DNA reads as TGTGCCAGCAGCCCCTTAGGGGGTCGAGACGAGCAGTACTTC. The encoded protein is CASSPLGGRDEQYF.

The CDR3 nucleotides read TGCAGCGTTCGTCGGGGGGGCCGACTCGGCTACACCTTC. As protein: CSVRRGGRLGYTF. The V call is TRBV29-1, the J call TRBJ1-2; possible D gene TRBD1, 6 bases. Germline V CDR1 and CDR2: SQVTM, ANQGSEA. Trimming shortened V by 5 bases and J by 8 bases, and 18 bases separated the two germline ends. The CDR3 contains 13 residues.

Regarding this clonotype: A much larger clone sits a single nucleotide away, making a read error possible. CDR3 region: CASRSRTGNQPQHF. DNA for the CDR3: TGTGCCAGCAGGTCTAGGACGGGCAATCAGCCCCAGCATTTT. The chain couples TRBV27 to TRBJ1-5; D is ambiguous. Between the trimmed V and J ends, which lost 6 bases and 2 bases, there was a span of 11 bases. This CDR3 has 14 residues. Germline CDR1 is MNHEY and CDR2 is SMNVEV (reference sequence).

The chain employs TRBV29-1 and TRBJ1-5, with 7 positions matching TRBD1. The CDR3 consists of 14 residues. V shed 7 bases and J 3 bases; nucleotides not matched to a gene: 9. The V gene's germline CDR1 is SQVTM and CDR2 ANQGSEA. In DNA form, the CDR3 reads TGCAGCGGAACAGGGGCCCCCTTCAATCAGCCCCAGCATTTT. Its translation: CSGTGAPFNQPQHF.

This clonotype came up many times. The V and J genes are TRBV7-6 and TRBJ1-4; weak D call: TRBD1 (5 bases). From germline, CDR1 is SGHVS and CDR2 FNYEAQ. V shed 0 bases and J shed 2 bases, with 13 bases lying between them. The CDR3 totals 17 residues. The CDR3 is CASSLAPPGSTNEKLFF. The CDR3 DNA reads as TGTGCCAGCAGCTTAGCCCCCCCAGGGAGCACTAATGAAAAACTGTTTTTT.

This clonotype was observed a handful of times. The CDR3 is CSAGKGTSQETQYF. The CDR3 DNA reads as TGCAGTGCTGGGAAAGGGACTTCACAAGAGACCCAGTACTTC. The genes are TRBV20-1 and TRBJ2-5; TRBD2 is a possible D gene (6 bases). Germline-derived CDR1 and CDR2 are DFQATT and SNEGSKA (reference sequence). The CDR3 length is 14 residues. Trimming took off 5 bases at V and 2 bases at J, with 15 bases between the two ends.

Notes on this clonotype: The junction differs from germline at one of its ends, possibly a read error. The chain employs TRBV9 and TRBJ1-1, with 8 nucleotides matching TRBD1. Per germline, CDR1 SGDLS and CDR2 YYNGEE. The CDR3 length is 16 residues. CDR3 nucleotide sequence: TGTGCCAGCAGCGACGACAGGGGAGCGATGAACATTGAAGCTTTCTTT. Amino acids: CASSDDRGAMNIEAFF.

This clonotype has a count of ten or more. This sequence joins TRBV20-1 and TRBJ2-7, with D uncertain. The CDR3 consists of 14 residues. Trimming shortened V by 5 bases and J by 3 bases, and 17 bases separated the two germline ends. CDR1 and CDR2 from the germline V gene are DFQATT and SNEGSKA (reference sequence). Here the CDR3 reads CSAGSSPLGYEQYF. Written as DNA, the CDR3 is TGCAGTGCTGGAAGCAGTCCGCTGGGCTACGAGCAGTACTTC.

The chain is built from TRBV5-6 and TRBJ2-2; D gene ambiguous. The V and J ends lost 2 bases and 6 bases respectively, with 5 bases between them. The germline CDR1 and CDR2 sequences are SGHDT and YYEEEE. The CDR3 spans 12 residues. This CDR3 is CASSFSSGELFF. DNA for the CDR3: TGTGCCAGCAGCTTTTCTTCCGGGGAGCTGTTTTTT. Full variable domain (outside the CDR3, taken from reference TRBV5-6 and TRBJ2-2): DAGVTQSPTHLIKTRGQQVTLRCSPKSGHDTVSWYQQALGQGPQFIFQYYEEEERQRGNFPDRFSGHQFPNYSSELNVNALLLGDSALYLCASSFSSGELFFGEGSRLTVL.